Below are 9 T cell receptor beta chains sequenced from a single sample in a study of vaccination effects on CD4 cells after COVID-19. Expansion with viral peptide pools was applied to antigen-specific CD4+ T cells by the ViraFEST assay prior to sequencing. At the end of 9 to 11 days of culture, CD4+ T cells were isolated. Recipients of the vaccine had no prior SARS-CoV-2 infection and negative nucleocapsid antibodies. Profiling relied on immunoSEQ multiplex PCR, and the TCRdb table lists in-frame clones only, not all of them. Of just under 45,000 clones listed, around 81% are singletons. Antigen specificity for these receptors is unknown. Sequenced here: CD4+ T cells from PBMCs cultured with SARS-CoV-2 spike peptides, sampled before COVID-19 vaccination. These receptor sequences come from a human donor who received a COVID-19 vaccine.

About this clone: Other DNA variants within this sample encode the same CDR3. This sequence joins TRBV12-3 or TRBV12-4 and TRBJ1-5, with TRBD1 as a possible D gene (5 bases). Trimming pared 5 bases from V and 4 bases from J, leaving 9 bases between. The CDR3 is 13 amino acids. CDR3 in amino acids: CASSPGGNQPQHF. The DNA for the CDR3 is TGTGCCAGCAGTCCCGGGGGGAATCAGCCCCAGCATTTT.

This clone was seen a few times. J is TRBJ2-2 and V is TRBV6-1; 8 nucleotides agree with TRBD2. With V trimmed by 4 bases and J by 0 bases, 4 bases remained unmatched. The V gene's germline CDR1 is MNHNS and CDR2 SASEGT. The CDR3 covers 16 residues. CDR3 loop: CASSVVAGSNTGELFF. Written as DNA, the CDR3 is TGTGCCAGCAGTGTGGTAGCGGGGTCGAACACCGGGGAGCTGTTTTTT.

The chain carries TRBV7-3 and TRBJ2-3, with 10 bases matching TRBD2. Germline loops: CDR1 SGHTA, CDR2 FQGTGA. The CDR3 spans 14 residues. V gave up 4 bases and J gave up 10 bases; unmatched junction bases: 8. The CDR3 region is CASSSSGGASAQYF. CDR3 bases: TGTGCCAGCAGCTCGAGCGGGGGGGCCTCGGCGCAGTATTTT.

The chain links TRBV5-5 to TRBJ1-3; D gene ambiguous. Germline V gene lookup returns CDR1 SGHKS and CDR2 YYEKEE (reference sequence). V lost 0 bases, J lost 4 bases, and 8 bases lay in between. This CDR3 region has 14 residues. This chain's CDR3 is CASSLVVGGNTIYF. CDR3 coding DNA: TGTGCCAGCAGCTTGGTAGTGGGCGGAAACACCATATATTTT.

The chain employs TRBV30 and TRBJ1-6; D perhaps matches TRBD1 (6 bases). The germline V and J ends were trimmed by 4 bases and 9 bases, with 13 bases remaining between them. The CDR3 covers 13 residues. The germline V gene encodes CDR1 GTSNPN and CDR2 SVGIG (reference sequence). The CDR3 nucleotides are TGTGCCTGGAAGGTCGGAGGGGGTTCACCCCTCCACTTT. It translates to CAWKVGGGSPLHF.

The V gene is TRBV7-3, the J gene TRBJ1-2; the D is unclear. Germline-derived CDR1 and CDR2 are SGHTA and FQGTGA. The CDR3 is 13 residues long. Between the trimmed V and J ends, which lost 6 bases and 2 bases, there was a span of 10 bases. The CDR3 DNA reads as TGTGCCAGCAGTGATGGACGGAACTATGGCTACACCTTC. Its translation is CASSDGRNYGYTF.

The chain employs TRBV7-8 and TRBJ2-7, with D possibly being TRBD1 (5 bases). There are 13 residues in the CDR3. Germline-derived CDR1 and CDR2 are SGHVS and FQNEAQ. V was clipped by 5 bases and J by 4 bases, with 12 bases between them. CDR3 residues: CASSRADSYEQYV. The CDR3 coding sequence is TGTGCCAGCAGCCGCGCCGACAGTTACGAGCAGTACGTC.

This chain connects TRBV7-8 to TRBJ2-6; D not certain. V shed 5 bases and J shed 3 bases, with 11 bases lying between them. CDR3 size: 15 residues. Germline V gene lookup returns CDR1 SGHVS and CDR2 FQNEAQ. The CDR3 here is CASSRQGGGANVLTF. Written as DNA, the CDR3 is TGTGCCAGCAGCCGTCAAGGCGGTGGGGCCAACGTCCTGACTTTC.

The chain employs TRBV27 and TRBJ2-5, with D possibly TRBD1 on 5 matching bases. Germline CDR1 is MNHEY and CDR2 is SMNVEV (reference sequence). The CDR3 contains 16 residues. V was trimmed by 0 bases and J by 2 bases, leaving 13 bases between them. CDR3: CASSLSPRAPQETQYF. Written as DNA, the CDR3 is TGTGCCAGCAGTTTATCCCCCAGGGCTCCTCAAGAGACCCAGTACTTC.